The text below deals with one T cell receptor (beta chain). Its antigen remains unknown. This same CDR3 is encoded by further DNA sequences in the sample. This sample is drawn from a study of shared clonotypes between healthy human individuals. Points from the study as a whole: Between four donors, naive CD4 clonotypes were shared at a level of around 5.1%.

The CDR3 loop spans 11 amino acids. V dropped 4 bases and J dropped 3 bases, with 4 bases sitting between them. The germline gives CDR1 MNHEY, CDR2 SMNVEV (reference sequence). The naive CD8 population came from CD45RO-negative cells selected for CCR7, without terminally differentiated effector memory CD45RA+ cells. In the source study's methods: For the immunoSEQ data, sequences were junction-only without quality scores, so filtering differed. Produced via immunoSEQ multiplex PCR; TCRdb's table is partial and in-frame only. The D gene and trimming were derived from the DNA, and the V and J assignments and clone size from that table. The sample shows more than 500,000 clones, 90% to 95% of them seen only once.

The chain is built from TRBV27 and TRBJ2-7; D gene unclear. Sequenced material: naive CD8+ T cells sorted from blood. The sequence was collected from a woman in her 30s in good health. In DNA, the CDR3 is TGTGCCAGCAGTTCAAACTACGAGCAGTACTTC. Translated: CASSSNYEQYF.